This T cell receptor beta chain was profiled in a study of high-grade serous ovarian cancer treatment subgroups (dated by TCRdb to 2020 to 2022). Background for the entire study: A mean of roughly 15,000 reads and 7,494 unique TCR beta rearrangements per sample was generated by sequencing. TCR beta repertoires were profiled in patients with high-grade serous ovarian cancer who were grouped, under a laparoscopic triage algorithm, by complete gross resection or by neoadjuvant chemotherapy response. A cohort of around 30 patients was included: about ten with no residual disease after primary surgery (R0), about ten who were excellent NACT responders, and about ten who were poor NACT responders. In total there were more than 75 samples, since every patient provided one primary tumor sample and two metastatic tumor samples.

Paper-wide results and their limitations: TCR clonal relatedness was found to be positively correlated with neoantigen level and, by trend, with copy number variation and mutation load derived from whole-genome sequencing. Because bulk tumor TCR sequencing provided no spatial information, insight into HGSC tumor complexity and diversity was limited. The TCR repertoire analyses centered on CDR3, and CDR1 and CDR2 were not analyzed. Repertoire similarity ranging from roughly 0.095 to 0.85 was observed between tumors from the same patient, whereas almost no similarity was observed between different patients.

This clone was counted only a few times. Its antigen is still unknown. Base qualities were left out, and no much larger clone turns up one base away. The approximately 90 tumor samples underwent high-throughput TCR profiling with ImmunoSEQ. Turning to the authors' computational methods: Repertoire diversity metrics included richness (unique productive sequences), clonality, evenness and relatedness; Bhattacharyya coefficient assessed similarity between samples. A sensitivity analysis that removed TCRs with fewer than two reads produced consistent conclusions. In its TCRdb copy, this immuneACCESS table keeps in-frame sequences only and misses some clones. Where compared with another copy, unresolved V genes explain less than half of these, and the others have no known cause. D and trimming were read from the DNA, whereas the V and J calls and clone size are those reported in that table. For this sample there are about 7,700 clones; 72% appear just once. Of the sample, 5% to 6.5% is held by the ten largest clones.

From a lookup of the germline V gene (reference sequence), CDR1 and CDR2 are GTSNPN and SVGIG. There are 12 amino acids in the CDR3, from cysteine to phenylalanine inclusive. CDR3 DNA only is kept here, 36 bases in frame from base 1. Collection of tumor samples took place before definitive surgery or chemotherapy. The MD Anderson Biospecimen Extraction Resource handled genomic DNA extraction, while the MD Anderson Cancer Genomics Laboratory carried out the TCR sequencing. The TCR comes from a human donor with high-grade serous ovarian cancer. In this chain, TRBV30 is recombined with TRBJ2-7; the D segment is perhaps TRBD1 or TRBD2, each sharing 5 matched bases. The sample taken for sequencing was tumor tissue. The nucleotide sequence reads as follows: TGTGCTTCAGAGGGGAGCTCCTACGAGCAGTACTTC. The encoded protein is CASEGSSYEQYF.